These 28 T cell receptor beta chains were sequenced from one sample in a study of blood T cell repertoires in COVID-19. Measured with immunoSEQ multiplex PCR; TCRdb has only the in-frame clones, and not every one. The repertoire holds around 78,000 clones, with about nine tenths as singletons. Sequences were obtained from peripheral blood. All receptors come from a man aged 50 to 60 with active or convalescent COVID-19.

This CDR3 is CASSLTGGPTDTQYF. DNA of the CDR3: TGTGCCAGCAGTTTAACGGGAGGCCCCACAGATACGCAGTATTTT. The V and J genes are TRBV28 and TRBJ2-3, with TRBD2 matching 7 bases. The germline CDR1 and CDR2 sequences are MDHEN and SYDVKM. V shed 2 bases, J shed 2 bases, and the junction held 4 bases outside the gene matches. The CDR3 contains 15 residues. Full variable domain (missing parts from reference TRBV28 and TRBJ2-3): DVKVTQSSRYLVKRTGEKVFLECVQDMDHENMFWYRQDPGLGLRLIYFSYDVKMKEKGDIPEGYSVSREKKERFSLILESASTNQTSMYLCASSLTGGPTDTQYFGPGTRLTVL.

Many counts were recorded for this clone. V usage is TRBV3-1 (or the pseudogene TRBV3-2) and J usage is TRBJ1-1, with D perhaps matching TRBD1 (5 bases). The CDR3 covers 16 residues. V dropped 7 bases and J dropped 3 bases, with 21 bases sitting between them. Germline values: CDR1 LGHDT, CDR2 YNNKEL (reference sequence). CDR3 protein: CASTRIWAGEYTEAFF. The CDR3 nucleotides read TGTGCCAGCACAAGGATTTGGGCGGGGGAGTACACTGAAGCTTTCTTT.

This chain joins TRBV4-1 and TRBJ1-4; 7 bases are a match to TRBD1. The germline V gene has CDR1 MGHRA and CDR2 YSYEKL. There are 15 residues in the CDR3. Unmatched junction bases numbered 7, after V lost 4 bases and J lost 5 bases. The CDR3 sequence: CASSPTGTANEKLFF. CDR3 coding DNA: TGCGCCAGCAGCCCTACCGGGACAGCAAATGAAAAACTGTTTTTT.

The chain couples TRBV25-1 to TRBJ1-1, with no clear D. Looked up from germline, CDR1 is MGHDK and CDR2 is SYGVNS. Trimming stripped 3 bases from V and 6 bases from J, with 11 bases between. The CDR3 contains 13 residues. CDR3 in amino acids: CASSDGPWAEAFF. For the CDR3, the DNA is TGTGCCAGCAGTGATGGGCCCTGGGCTGAAGCTTTCTTT.

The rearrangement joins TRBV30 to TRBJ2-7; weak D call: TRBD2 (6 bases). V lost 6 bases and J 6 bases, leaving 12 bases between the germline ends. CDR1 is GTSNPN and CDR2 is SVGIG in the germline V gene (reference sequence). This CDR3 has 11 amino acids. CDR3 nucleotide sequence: TGTGCCTGCCGGGGTAGCGGCGAGCAGTACTTC. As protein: CACRGSGEQYF.

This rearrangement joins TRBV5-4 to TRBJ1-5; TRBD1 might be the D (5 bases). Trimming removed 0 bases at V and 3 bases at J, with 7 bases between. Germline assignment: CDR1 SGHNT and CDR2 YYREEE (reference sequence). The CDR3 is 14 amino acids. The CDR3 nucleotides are TGTGCCAGCAGCTTGGCAGGGTACAATCAGCCCCAGCATTTT. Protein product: CASSLAGYNQPQHF.

The CDR3 loop is CASSSRLAGGQETQYF. Written as DNA, the CDR3 is TGTGCCAGTAGTTCCAGACTAGCGGGGGGCCAAGAGACCCAGTACTTC. This chain joins TRBV19 and TRBJ2-5; 13 bases match TRBD2. Unmatched junction bases numbered 4, after V lost 5 bases and J lost 1 base. Germline CDR1 and CDR2: LNHDA and SQIVND (reference sequence). The CDR3 contains 16 residues. Supplemented by reference TRBV19 and TRBJ2-5, the full variable domain reads DGGITQSPKYLFRKEGQNVTLSCEQNLNHDAMYWYRQDPGQGLRLIYYSQIVNDFQKGDIAEGYSVSREKKESFPLTVTSAQKNPTAFYLCASSSRLAGGQETQYFGPGTRLLVL.

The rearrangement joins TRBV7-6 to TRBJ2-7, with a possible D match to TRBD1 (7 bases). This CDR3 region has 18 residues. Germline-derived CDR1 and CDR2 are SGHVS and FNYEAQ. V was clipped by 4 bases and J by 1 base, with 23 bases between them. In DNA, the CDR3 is TGTGCCAGCAGCTCCAGGGGGGACACGGGACGGAGGTCCTACGAGCAGTACTTC. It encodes CASSSRGDTGRRSYEQYF.

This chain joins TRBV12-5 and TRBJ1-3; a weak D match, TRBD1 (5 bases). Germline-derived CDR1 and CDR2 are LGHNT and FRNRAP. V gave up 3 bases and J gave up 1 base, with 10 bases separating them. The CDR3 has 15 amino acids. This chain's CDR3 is CASGFSTVSGNTIYF. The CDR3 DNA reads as TGTGCTAGTGGTTTTTCGACAGTATCTGGAAACACCATATATTTT.

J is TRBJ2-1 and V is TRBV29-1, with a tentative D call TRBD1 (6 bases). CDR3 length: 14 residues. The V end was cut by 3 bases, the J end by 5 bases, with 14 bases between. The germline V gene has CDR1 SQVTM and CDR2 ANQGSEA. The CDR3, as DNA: TGCAGCGTTGACGGACAGAGAGCTAACAATGAGCAGTTCTTC. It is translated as CSVDGQRANNEQFF.

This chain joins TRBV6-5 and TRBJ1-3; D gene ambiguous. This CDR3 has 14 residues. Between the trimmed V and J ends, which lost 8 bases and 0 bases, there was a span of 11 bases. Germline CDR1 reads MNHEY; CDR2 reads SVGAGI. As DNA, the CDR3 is TGTGCCAGCGGACGGAGGAGCTCTGGAAACACCATATATTTT. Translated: CASGRRSSGNTIYF.

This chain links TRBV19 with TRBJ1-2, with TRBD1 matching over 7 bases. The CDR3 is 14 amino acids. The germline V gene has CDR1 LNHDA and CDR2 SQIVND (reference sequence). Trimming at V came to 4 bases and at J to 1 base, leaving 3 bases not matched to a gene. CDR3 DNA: TGTGCCAGTAGTACGGGGACAGTTAACTATGGCTACACCTTC. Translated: CASSTGTVNYGYTF.

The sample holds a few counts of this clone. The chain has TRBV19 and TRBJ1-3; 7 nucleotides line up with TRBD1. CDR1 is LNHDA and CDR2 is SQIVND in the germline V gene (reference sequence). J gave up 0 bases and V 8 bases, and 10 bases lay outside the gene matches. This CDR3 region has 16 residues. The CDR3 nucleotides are TGTGCCAGTTCCCGGGACAGTGATCCCTCTGGAAACACCATATATTTT. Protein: CASSRDSDPSGNTIYF.

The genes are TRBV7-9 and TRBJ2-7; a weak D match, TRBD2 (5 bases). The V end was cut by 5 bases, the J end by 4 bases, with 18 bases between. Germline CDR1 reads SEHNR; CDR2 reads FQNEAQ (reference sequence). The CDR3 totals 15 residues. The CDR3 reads CASSPLPGRRYEQYF. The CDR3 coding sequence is TGTGCCAGCAGCCCCTTGCCCGGCAGGAGGTACGAGCAGTACTTC.

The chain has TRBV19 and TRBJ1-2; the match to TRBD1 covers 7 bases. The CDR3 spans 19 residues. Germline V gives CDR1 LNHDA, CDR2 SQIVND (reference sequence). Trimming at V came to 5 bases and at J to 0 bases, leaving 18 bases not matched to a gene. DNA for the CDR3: TGTGCCAGTAGTGCCATAGGAGGACAGGCACAAGCTTCTAACTATGGCTACACCTTC. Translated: CASSAIGGQAQASNYGYTF. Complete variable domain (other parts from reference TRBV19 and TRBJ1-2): DGGITQSPKYLFRKEGQNVTLSCEQNLNHDAMYWYRQDPGQGLRLIYYSQIVNDFQKGDIAEGYSVSREKKESFPLTVTSAQKNPTAFYLCASSAIGGQAQASNYGYTFGSGTRLTVV.

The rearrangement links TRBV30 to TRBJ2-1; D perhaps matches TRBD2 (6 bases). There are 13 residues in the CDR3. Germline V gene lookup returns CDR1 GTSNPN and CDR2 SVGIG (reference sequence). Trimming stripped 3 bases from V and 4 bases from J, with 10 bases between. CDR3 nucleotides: TGTGCCTGGAGCCCGGGACTTTACAATGAGCAGTTCTTC. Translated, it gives CAWSPGLYNEQFF.

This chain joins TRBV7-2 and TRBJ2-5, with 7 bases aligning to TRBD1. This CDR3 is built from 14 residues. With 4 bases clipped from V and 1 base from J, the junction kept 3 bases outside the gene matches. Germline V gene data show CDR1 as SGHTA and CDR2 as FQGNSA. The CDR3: CASSSRDSQETQYF. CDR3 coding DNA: TGTGCCAGCAGCTCCCGGGACAGCCAAGAGACCCAGTACTTC.

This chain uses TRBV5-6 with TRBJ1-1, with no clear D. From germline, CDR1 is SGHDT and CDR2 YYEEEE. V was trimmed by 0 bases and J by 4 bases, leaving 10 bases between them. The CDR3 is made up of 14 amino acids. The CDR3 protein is CASSLGLMSTEAFF. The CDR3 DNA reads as TGTGCCAGCAGCTTGGGACTTATGAGCACTGAAGCTTTCTTT.

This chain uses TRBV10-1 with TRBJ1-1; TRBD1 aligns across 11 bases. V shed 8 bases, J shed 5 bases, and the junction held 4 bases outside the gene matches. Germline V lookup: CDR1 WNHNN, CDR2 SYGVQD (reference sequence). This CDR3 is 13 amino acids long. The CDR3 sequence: CASRRDRGTEAFF. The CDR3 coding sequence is TGCGCCAGCCGCCGGGACAGGGGGACTGAAGCTTTCTTT.

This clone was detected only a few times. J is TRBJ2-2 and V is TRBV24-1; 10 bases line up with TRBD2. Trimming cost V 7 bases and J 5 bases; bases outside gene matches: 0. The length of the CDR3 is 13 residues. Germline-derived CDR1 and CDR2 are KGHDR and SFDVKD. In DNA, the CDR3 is TGTGCCACCAGGACTAGCGGGACCGGGGAGCTGTTTTTT. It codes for CATRTSGTGELFF.

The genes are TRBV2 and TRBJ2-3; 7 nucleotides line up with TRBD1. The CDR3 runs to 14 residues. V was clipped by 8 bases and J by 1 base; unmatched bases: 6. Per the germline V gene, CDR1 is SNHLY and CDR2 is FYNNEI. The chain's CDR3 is CASFRDSGTDTQYF. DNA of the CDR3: TGTGCCAGCTTTCGGGACAGCGGCACAGATACGCAGTATTTT.

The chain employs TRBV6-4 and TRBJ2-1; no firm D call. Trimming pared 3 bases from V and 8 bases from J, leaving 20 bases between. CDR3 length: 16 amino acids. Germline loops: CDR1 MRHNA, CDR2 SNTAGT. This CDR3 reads CASSDIHRADGDEQFF. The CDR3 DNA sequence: TGTGCCAGCAGTGATATCCACAGAGCCGACGGTGATGAGCAGTTCTTC.

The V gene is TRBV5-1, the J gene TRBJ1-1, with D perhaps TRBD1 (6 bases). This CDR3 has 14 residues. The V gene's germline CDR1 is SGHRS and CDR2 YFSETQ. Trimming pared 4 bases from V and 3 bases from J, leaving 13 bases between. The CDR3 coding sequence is TGCGCCAGCAGCCAAACAGGGATGGACACTGAAGCTTTCTTT. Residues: CASSQTGMDTEAFF.

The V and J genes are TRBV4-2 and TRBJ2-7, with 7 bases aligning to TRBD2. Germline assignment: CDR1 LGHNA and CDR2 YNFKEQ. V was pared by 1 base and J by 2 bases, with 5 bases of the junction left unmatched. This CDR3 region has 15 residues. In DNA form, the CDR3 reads TGTGCCAGCAGCCAAGCAGGCGGGGGAACCTACGAGCAGTACTTC. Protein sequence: CASSQAGGGTYEQYF.

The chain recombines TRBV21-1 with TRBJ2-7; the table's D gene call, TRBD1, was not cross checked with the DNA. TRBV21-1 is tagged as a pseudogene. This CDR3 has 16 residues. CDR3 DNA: TGTGCCAGCAGCAAAGTGAGACAGGTTCTTGTCTACGAGCAGTACTTC. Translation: CASSKVRQVLVYEQYF.

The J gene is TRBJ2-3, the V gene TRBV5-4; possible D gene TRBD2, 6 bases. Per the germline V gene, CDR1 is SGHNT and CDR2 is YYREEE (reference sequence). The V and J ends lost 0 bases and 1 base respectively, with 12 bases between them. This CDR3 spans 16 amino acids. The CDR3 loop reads CASSLGGEVGTDTQYF. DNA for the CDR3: TGTGCCAGCAGCTTGGGCGGGGAGGTGGGCACAGATACGCAGTATTTT. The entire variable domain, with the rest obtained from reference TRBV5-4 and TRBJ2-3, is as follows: ETGVTQSPTHLIKTRGQQVTLRCSSQSGHNTVSWYQQALGQGPQFIFQYYREEENGRGNFPPRFSGLQFPNYSSELNVNALELDDSALYLCASSLGGEVGTDTQYFGPGTRLTVL.

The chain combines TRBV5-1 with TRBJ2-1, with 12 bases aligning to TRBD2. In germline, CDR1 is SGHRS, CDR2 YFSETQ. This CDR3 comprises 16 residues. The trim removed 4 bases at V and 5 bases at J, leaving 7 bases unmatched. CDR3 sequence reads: CASSRRTSGIDNEQFF. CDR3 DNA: TGCGCCAGCAGCAGACGGACTAGCGGGATTGACAATGAGCAGTTCTTC.

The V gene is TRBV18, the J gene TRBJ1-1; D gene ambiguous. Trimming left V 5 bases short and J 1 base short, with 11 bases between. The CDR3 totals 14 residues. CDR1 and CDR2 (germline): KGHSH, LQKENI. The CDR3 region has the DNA TGTGCCAGCTCATCCCAGGCCTCGAACACTGAAGCTTTCTTT. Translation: CASSSQASNTEAFF.